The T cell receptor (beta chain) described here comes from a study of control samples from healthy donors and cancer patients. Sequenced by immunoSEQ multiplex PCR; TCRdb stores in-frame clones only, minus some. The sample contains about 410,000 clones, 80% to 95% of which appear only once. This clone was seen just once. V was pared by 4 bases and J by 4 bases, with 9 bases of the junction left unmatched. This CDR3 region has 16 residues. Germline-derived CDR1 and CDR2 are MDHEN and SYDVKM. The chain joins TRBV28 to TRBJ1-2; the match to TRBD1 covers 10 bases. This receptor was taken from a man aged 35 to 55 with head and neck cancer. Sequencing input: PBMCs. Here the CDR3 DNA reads TGTGCCAGCAGTTACATCCGGGACAGGGGAGGCTATGGCTACACCTTC. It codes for CASSYIRDRGGYGYTF.